These 30 T cell receptor beta chains were sequenced from one sample in a study of CD4 T cells in relation to SARS-CoV-2 and coronaviruses. The method was immunoSEQ multiplex PCR; TCRdb's version includes in-frame clones alone and lacks a portion of them. The table has fewer than 25,000 clones, 77% seen once. These receptors have no known antigen. CD4+ T cells from unexposed donors were obtained before the COVID-19 pandemic (2011-2018). Isolation of CD4+ T cells took place after roughly nine days in culture. The sample consisted of CD4+ T cells from PBMCs, cultured in vitro. These TCRs come from a human donor in good health.

The J gene is TRBJ2-2, the V gene TRBV7-2, with D perhaps matching TRBD1 or TRBD2 (5 bases each). Germline lookup yields CDR1 SGHTA and CDR2 FQGNSA. This CDR3 comprises 14 residues. The V and J ends lost 10 bases and 0 bases respectively, with 12 bases between them. The CDR3 nucleotides are TGTGCCACCGGGACCTTCGCGAACACCGGGGAGCTGTTTTTT. This encodes CATGTFANTGELFF. Full variable domain (outside the CDR3, taken from reference TRBV7-2 and TRBJ2-2): GAGVSQSPSNKVTEKGKDVELRCDPISGHTALYWYRQSLGQGLEFLIYFQGNSAPDKSGLPSDRFSAERTGGSVSTLTIQRTQQEDSAVYLCATGTFANTGELFFGEGSRLTVL.

This rearrangement joins TRBV29-1 to TRBJ2-3; perhaps TRBD2 as D (5 bases). Germline values: CDR1 SQVTM, CDR2 ANQGSEA. This CDR3 is built from 13 residues. V was shortened by 4 bases and J by 0 bases, with 8 bases between the two germline ends. CDR3 coding DNA: TGCAGCGTTGTAGGCGGGAGCACAGATACGCAGTATTTT. Translated, it gives CSVVGGSTDTQYF.

This clone appeared once. The chain links TRBV14 to TRBJ1-6; D gene ambiguous. The CDR3 totals 15 residues. Looked up from germline, CDR1 is SGHDN and CDR2 is FVKESK. Trimming cost V 3 bases and J 6 bases, with 12 bases left between them. The CDR3 loop is CASSQMTGGNSPLHF. CDR3 in DNA: TGTGCCAGCAGCCAGATGACCGGCGGTAATTCACCCCTCCACTTT.

This clone was recorded only once. The chain combines TRBV5-8 with TRBJ2-1; D unclear. Per germline, CDR1 SGHTS and CDR2 YDEGEE. V dropped 1 base and J dropped 5 bases, with 7 bases sitting between them. The CDR3 sequence is 13 residues long. The CDR3 bases are TGTGCCAGCAGCTTGTTGGTAGACAATGAGCAGTTCTTC. Translated: CASSLLVDNEQFF. The full variable domain, rest sourced from reference TRBV5-8 and TRBJ2-1, is EAGVTQSPTHLIKTRGQQATLRCSPISGHTSVYWYQQALGLGLQFLLWYDEGEERNRGNFPPRFSGRQFPNYSSELNVNALELEDSALYLCASSLLVDNEQFFGPGTRLTVL.

The rearrangement links TRBV9 to TRBJ2-2; D not resolved. Looked up from germline, CDR1 is SGDLS and CDR2 is YYNGEE. This CDR3 contains 16 residues. Between the trimmed V and J ends, which lost 0 bases and 6 bases, there was a span of 15 bases. For the CDR3, the DNA is TGTGCCAGCAGCGTAGTATCGGGTCCTAGGGCCGGGGAGCTGTTTTTT. Amino acids: CASSVVSGPRAGELFF.

The chain joins TRBV6-5 to TRBJ1-6; 8 bases line up with TRBD1. The germline V gene encodes CDR1 MNHEY and CDR2 SVGAGI. The CDR3 extends over 14 amino acids. Trimming removed 6 bases from V and 11 bases from J; junction bases left unmatched: 9. The chain's CDR3 is CASSSGQGSAPLHF. The CDR3 region has the DNA TGTGCCAGCAGCTCAGGACAGGGCAGCGCACCCCTCCACTTT.

The chain is built from TRBV6-5 and TRBJ1-3; D remains ambiguous. Germline lookup yields CDR1 MNHEY and CDR2 SVGAGI. The CDR3 extends over 15 amino acids. The V and J ends lost 2 bases and 2 bases respectively, with 10 bases between them. The CDR3 sequence is CASSYEGSAGNTIYF. CDR3 nucleotide sequence: TGTGCCAGCAGTTACGAGGGCTCGGCTGGAAACACCATATATTTT.

The chain employs TRBV25-1 and TRBJ1-5; 9 bases are a match to TRBD1. Germline-derived CDR1 and CDR2 are MGHDK and SYGVNS. This CDR3 contains 18 residues. V was clipped by 2 bases and J by 4 bases; unmatched bases: 12. This chain's CDR3 is CASSEIETGTGRNQPQHF. The CDR3 nucleotides read TGTGCCAGCAGTGAAATCGAAACCGGGACAGGGAGAAATCAGCCCCAGCATTTT. The full variable domain, rest sourced from reference TRBV25-1 and TRBJ1-5, is EADIYQTPRYLVIGTGKKITLECSQTMGHDKMYWYQQDPGMELHLIHYSYGVNSTEKGDLSSESTVSRIRTEHFPLTLESARPSHTSQYLCASSEIETGTGRNQPQHFGDGTRLSIL.

The V and J genes are TRBV28 and TRBJ1-4, with D possibly being TRBD1 (6 bases). The CDR3 sequence is 15 residues long. Trimming left V 6 bases short and J 4 bases short, with 15 bases between. The germline gives CDR1 MDHEN, CDR2 SYDVKM. CDR3 in amino acids: CASRLWGGSNEKLFF. The CDR3 nucleotides are TGTGCCAGCAGGCTCTGGGGGGGCAGTAATGAAAAACTGTTTTTT.

The chain joins TRBV12-5 to TRBJ1-2; tentatively, D is TRBD1 (5 bases). CDR3 length equals 16 residues. Trimming removed 4 bases from V and 3 bases from J, with 18 bases in between. CDR1 is LGHNT and CDR2 is FRNRAP in the germline V gene. The CDR3 DNA reads TGTGCTAGTGGTTCACACCTGACAGAAGCGGACTATGGCTACACCTTC. It yields the protein CASGSHLTEADYGYTF.

V gene TRBV25-1 combines with J gene TRBJ1-4; perhaps TRBD1 as D (6 bases). The CDR3 runs 16 residues. The V gene's germline CDR1 is MGHDK and CDR2 SYGVNS. Trimming cost V 6 bases and J 7 bases, with 21 bases left between them. CDR3 bases: TGTGCCAGCAGCGGATTTCCAGGGGACGTCGGTGAAAAACTGTTTTTT. It specifies CASSGFPGDVGEKLFF.

This clone was detected only once. The V call is TRBV19, the J call TRBJ1-2; D is possibly TRBD1 (5 bases). This CDR3 has 14 amino acids. Trimming removed 5 bases from V and 5 bases from J, with 15 bases in between. From germline, CDR1 is LNHDA and CDR2 SQIVND (reference sequence). CDR3 coding DNA: TGTGCCAGTAGTCCCCTACAGGACCAGTATGGCTACACCTTC. Translating gives CASSPLQDQYGYTF.

The chain couples TRBV2 to TRBJ2-3; possibly TRBD1 for D (5 bases). From germline, CDR1 is SNHLY and CDR2 FYNNEI. Trimming pared 3 bases from V and 0 bases from J, leaving 10 bases between. The CDR3 has 15 residues. CDR3 bases: TGTGCCAGCAGTGAGGGGCCCCCGAGCACAGATACGCAGTATTTT. It specifies CASSEGPPSTDTQYF.

V gene TRBV5-1 combines with J gene TRBJ2-5; weak D call: TRBD2 (6 bases). This CDR3 region has 16 residues. From germline, CDR1 is SGHRS and CDR2 YFSETQ. V lost 4 bases to trimming and J lost 0 bases, with 16 bases between them. CDR3 DNA sequence: TGCGCCAGCAGCCCCCGGTGGGAGGTGTACCAAGAGACCCAGTACTTC. This encodes CASSPRWEVYQETQYF.

This chain joins TRBV11-3 and TRBJ1-1; D is unclear. The CDR3 length is 16 residues. V gave up 1 base and J gave up 1 base, with 13 bases separating them. Germline CDR1 and CDR2: SGHNT and YENEEA. CDR3 protein: CASSLVGRPRNTEAFF. The CDR3 DNA sequence: TGTGCCAGCAGCTTAGTGGGCAGGCCTAGGAACACTGAAGCTTTCTTT.

This clone occurred once. The chain combines TRBV25-1 with TRBJ1-2, with D possibly being TRBD1 (5 bases). The V end lost 6 bases, the J end lost 0 bases, and 11 bases lay between the germline ends. The CDR3 extends over 14 amino acids. Per the germline V gene, CDR1 is MGHDK and CDR2 is SYGVNS. The CDR3 coding sequence is TGTGCCAGCAGCGGACAAACCTCTAACTATGGCTACACCTTC. This encodes CASSGQTSNYGYTF.

This sequence joins TRBV5-4 and TRBJ2-3; no definite D call. This CDR3 is built from 16 residues. The germline V gene encodes CDR1 SGHNT and CDR2 YYREEE (reference sequence). Trimming pared 2 bases from V and 3 bases from J, leaving 16 bases between. Here the CDR3 DNA reads TGTGCCAGCAGCTTTCTTTTGGAAAGGAGTACAGATACGCAGTATTTT. Amino acid sequence: CASSFLLERSTDTQYF.

The rearrangement links TRBV6-5 to TRBJ2-7, with D perhaps given as TRBD1 or TRBD2 (5 bases each). The CDR3 loop spans 10 amino acids. Trimming cost V 6 bases and J 11 bases, with 11 bases left between them. The germline CDR1 and CDR2 sequences are MNHEY and SVGAGI. CDR3 residues: CASSGTWEYF. CDR3 nucleotide sequence: TGTGCCAGCAGCGGGACCTGGGAGTACTTC.

The V gene is TRBV5-4, the J gene TRBJ1-1; tentatively, D is TRBD1 (5 bases). The length of the CDR3 is 15 residues. The germline CDR1 and CDR2 sequences are SGHNT and YYREEE (reference sequence). Trimming took off 0 bases at V and 1 base at J, with 10 bases between the two ends. This CDR3 is CASSLAGGRNTEAFF. In DNA form, the CDR3 reads TGTGCCAGCAGCTTGGCGGGGGGGAGGAACACTGAAGCTTTCTTT. Based on the CDR3 plus reference TRBV5-4 and TRBJ1-1, the full variable domain is ETGVTQSPTHLIKTRGQQVTLRCSSQSGHNTVSWYQQALGQGPQFIFQYYREEENGRGNFPPRFSGLQFPNYSSELNVNALELDDSALYLCASSLAGGRNTEAFFGQGTRLTVV.

The V gene is TRBV3-1 (or the pseudogene TRBV3-2), the J gene TRBJ1-5, with D uncertain. The CDR3 sequence is 14 residues long. V was pared by 1 base and J by 7 bases, with 11 bases between. Germline assignment: CDR1 LGHDT and CDR2 YNNKEL (reference sequence). CDR3: CASSQGTVGQPQHF. For the CDR3, the DNA is TGTGCCAGCAGCCAAGGGACTGTCGGACAGCCCCAGCATTTT.

The chain links TRBV5-1 to TRBJ2-3; TRBD1 might be the D (6 bases). Germline CDR1 and CDR2: SGHRS and YFSETQ. The CDR3 is 16 residues long. Trimming took 3 bases from V and 0 from J, leaving 14 bases between them. The CDR3 DNA follows: TGCGCCAGCAGCTCCTTACAGGGCGCTAGCACAGATACGCAGTATTTT. Translation gives CASSSLQGASTDTQYF.

The chain has TRBV7-7 and TRBJ2-3, with 13 bases matching TRBD2. There are 18 residues in the CDR3. Germline V lookup: CDR1 SSHAT, CDR2 FNYEAQ (reference sequence). V lost 1 base and J lost 8; bases outside the gene matches: 12. DNA of the CDR3: TGTGCCAGCAGCTTAGGACGCGGACTAGCGGGAGAGTTGGGTACGCAGTATTTT. This translates into CASSLGRGLAGELGTQYF.

The V call is TRBV30, the J call TRBJ1-5; tentative D call: TRBD1 (5 bases). From germline, CDR1 is GTSNPN and CDR2 SVGIG (reference sequence). Trimming left V 3 bases short and J 3 bases short, with 12 bases between. The CDR3 has 14 residues. The CDR3 DNA follows: TGTGCCTGGAGAGGGGCAGGGAACAATCAGCCCCAGCATTTT. The encoded protein is CAWRGAGNNQPQHF.

The J gene is TRBJ2-1, the V gene TRBV28; 7 bases line up with TRBD2. The junction had 4 bases not matched to a gene; V was cut back by 1 base and J by 1 base. The CDR3 has 16 amino acids. Germline V lookup: CDR1 MDHEN, CDR2 SYDVKM. CDR3 nucleotides: TGTGCCAGCAGTTTATTGGGCGGGAGTTCCTACAATGAGCAGTTCTTC. Translating it yields CASSLLGGSSYNEQFF.

This chain uses TRBV5-5 with TRBJ2-1, with 7 bases matching TRBD1. V was clipped by 7 bases and J by 7 bases; unmatched bases: 8. CDR3 size: 13 residues. Germline V gene data show CDR1 as SGHKS and CDR2 as YYEKEE (reference sequence). In DNA form, the CDR3 reads TGTGCCAGCGCAGGGGGTATAGGTAATGAGCAGTTCTTC. The encoded protein is CASAGGIGNEQFF.

This clone was recorded a few times. CDR3 DNA sequence: TGTGCCAGCAGCCCCCAGACTAGCGGAAGCACAGATACGCAGTATTTT. It codes for CASSPQTSGSTDTQYF. The chain uses TRBV3-1 (or the pseudogene TRBV3-2) and TRBJ2-3, with 9 bases lining up with TRBD2. The CDR3 is 16 amino acids. Germline V gene data show CDR1 as LGHDT and CDR2 as YNNKEL (reference sequence). V was clipped by 4 bases and J by 0 bases; unmatched bases: 5.

The chain couples TRBV11-2 to TRBJ2-7; maybe TRBD2 (6 bases). CDR1 is SGHAT and CDR2 is FQNNGV in the germline V gene. Trimming pared 1 base from V and 3 bases from J, leaving 13 bases between. This CDR3 is 15 amino acids long. The CDR3 here is CASSLGSSGSYEQYF. In DNA, the CDR3 is TGTGCCAGCAGCTTAGGCTCGTCCGGGAGCTACGAGCAGTACTTC.

The CDR3 DNA reads TGTGCCACCCGGATAGACGGGCCCTACAATGAGCAGTTCTTC. It codes for CATRIDGPYNEQFF. V is TRBV2 and J is TRBJ2-1; D is unresolved. The ends were cut back, 10 bases at V and 2 bases at J, with 15 bases in the middle. The CDR3 is made up of 14 amino acids. Germline CDR1 and CDR2: SNHLY and FYNNEI.

The chain links TRBV5-8 to TRBJ2-2; no definite D call. Looked up from germline, CDR1 is SGHTS and CDR2 is YDEGEE. The CDR3 length is 16 residues. With 1 base removed from V and 4 bases from J, the gap between germline ends came to 14 bases. In DNA form, the CDR3 reads TGTGCCAGCAGCTTGTGGGTGACAACCTCCACCGGGGAGCTGTTTTTT. This encodes CASSLWVTTSTGELFF.

The CDR3 nucleotides are TGTGCCAGCAGCGTCCCGAGAGACAGGCAGGAGACCCAGTACTTC. Its translation is CASSVPRDRQETQYF. This chain links TRBV7-7 with TRBJ2-5; D perhaps matches TRBD1 (6 bases). Germline V gene lookup returns CDR1 SSHAT and CDR2 FNYEAQ (reference sequence). The V gene lost 5 bases and the J gene lost 5 bases, with 18 bases spanning the gap. The CDR3 is 15 amino acids.